This T cell receptor beta chain came from a study of human T cells and chemical hapten exposure. TCRdb fed the RACE reads into MiXCR, producing one record per CDR3 protein. The data hold some 100,000 distinct CDR3 sequences, with 9.3% observed a single time. CDR1 and CDR2 (germline): LGHNA, YSLEER. The CDR3 totals 14 residues. The J segment lost 4 bases and the V segment lost 6 bases, leaving 8 bases of the junction unmatched. This clonotype has more than one count but fewer than ten. Specified time point: patch test 2, 6 weeks after DPC sensitization. The treatment: therapeutic diphenylcyclopropenone sensitization with weekly scalp DPC.

This chain links TRBV4-3 with TRBJ2-7, with 8 bases that match TRBD1. The input for sequencing was whole blood, taken in connection with sensitization to the hapten diphenylcyclopropenone (DPC). The receptor comes from a woman aged 40 to 50 with alopecia areata. Some clones in this sample may be carry-over from other donors' samples. The CDR3 coding sequence is TGCGCCAGCAGTCTCGGACAGGGAAGGTACGAGCAGTACTTC. It encodes CASSLGQGRYEQYF.